This T cell receptor (beta chain) was sequenced in a study of CD8 T cells in Susac syndrome. This CDR3 is 11 amino acids long. CDR1 and CDR2 from the germline V gene are MDHEN and SYDVKM. The V end was cut by 7 bases, the J end by 2 bases, with 5 bases between. Multiple sclerosis controls were treatment-naive patients with stable or active relapsing-remitting disease. Random-hexamer reverse transcription was applied to roughly 0.5 to 1 ug RNA. The immunoSEQ assay covered 54 Vbeta and 13 Jbeta segments for CDR3. MiXCR, run by TCRdb on the immunoSEQ multiplex PCR reads, gives a single entry per CDR3 protein. In the table there are around 270,000 distinct CDR3 sequences, over 75% of which are singletons.

The origin of this receptor is a human donor with multiple sclerosis. The rearrangement uses TRBV28 and TRBJ2-5; D is undetermined. The sample consisted of CD8+ T cells from PBMCs. The CDR3, as DNA: TGTGCCAGCACCCGTCAAGAGACCCAGTACTTC. Its translation: CASTRQETQYF.